This T cell receptor (beta chain) was captured by sequencing in a study of T cell responses to AZD1222 COVID-19 vaccine. Study details: Second-dose intervals near 4 or 12 weeks were combined.

Method: immunoSEQ multiplex PCR; TCRdb's copy keeps in-frame clones and lacks some. Of 80,000 to 100,000 clones listed, 88% are singletons. General study findings and limits: Most donors were white British, females outnumbered males, and clonal diversity was possibly underestimated.

With regard to this clone: Its antigen remains unknown.

This TCR came from an adult in good health. Sample: peripheral blood, taken on day 0 of AZD1222 vaccination.

The CDR3: CASSRLSQGQETQYF. The CDR3 DNA follows: TGTGCCAGCAGCCGCTTATCGCAAGGTCAAGAGACCCAGTACTTC. The chain uses TRBV5-6 and TRBJ2-5, with D hard to call. This CDR3 region has 15 residues. Trimming cost V 4 bases and J 2 bases, with 15 bases left between them. Germline loops: CDR1 SGHDT, CDR2 YYEEEE.